This TCR beta chain was recovered during a study of glioma-infiltrating T cells. Trimming shortened V by 5 bases and J by 7 bases, and 15 bases separated the two germline ends. The CDR3 is 14 residues long. The iRepertoire nested amplicon-rescue multiplex PCR amplified TCR alpha and beta CDR3s from RNA. For one-step reverse transcription and amplification, roughly 95-450 ng of tissue mRNA or PBMC total RNA was used. One entry per CDR3 protein, called by TCRdb with MiXCR from the multiplex PCR reads. The sample comprises 90,000 to 100,000 distinct CDR3 sequences, around 37% of which are singletons, and more than 30% rests with the top ten. This clonotype was observed many times.

The sample was glioma tissue, nonneoplastic brain tissue, or PBMCs (not recorded which). The chain couples TRBV12-3 or TRBV12-4 to TRBJ2-1, with D possibly being TRBD1 (6 bases). This clonotype was obtained from a human donor with low-grade glioma or glioblastoma, undergoing nonglioma brain surgery, or in good health (not recorded which). The CDR3: CASSTGTMRNEQFF. CDR3 in DNA: TGTGCCAGCAGTACCGGGACAATGAGGAATGAGCAGTTCTTC.